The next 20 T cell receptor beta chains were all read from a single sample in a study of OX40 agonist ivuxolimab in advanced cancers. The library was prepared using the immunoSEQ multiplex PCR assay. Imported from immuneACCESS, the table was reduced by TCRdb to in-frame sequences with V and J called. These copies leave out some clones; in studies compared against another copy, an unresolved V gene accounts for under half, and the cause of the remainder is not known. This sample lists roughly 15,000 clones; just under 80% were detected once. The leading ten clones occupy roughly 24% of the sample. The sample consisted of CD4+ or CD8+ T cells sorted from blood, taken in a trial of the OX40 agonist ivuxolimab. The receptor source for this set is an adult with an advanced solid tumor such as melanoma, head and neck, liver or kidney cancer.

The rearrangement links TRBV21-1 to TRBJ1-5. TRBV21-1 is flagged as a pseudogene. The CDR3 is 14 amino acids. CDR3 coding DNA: TGTGCCAGCAGCTCAAGCGGGAGCAATCAGCCCCAGCATTTT. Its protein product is CASSSSGSNQPQHF.

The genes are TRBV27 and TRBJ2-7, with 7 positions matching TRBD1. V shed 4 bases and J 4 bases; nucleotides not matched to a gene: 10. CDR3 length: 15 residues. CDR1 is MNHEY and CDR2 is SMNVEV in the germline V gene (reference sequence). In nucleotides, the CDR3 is TGTGCCAGCAGTTCCACAGGGGCAAGAGGGTACGAGCAGTACTTC. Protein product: CASSSTGARGYEQYF.

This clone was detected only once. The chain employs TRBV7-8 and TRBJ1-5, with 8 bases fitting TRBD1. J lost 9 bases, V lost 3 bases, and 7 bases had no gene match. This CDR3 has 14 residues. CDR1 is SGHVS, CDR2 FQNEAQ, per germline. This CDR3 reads CASSFGTGVSPQHF. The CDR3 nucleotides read TGTGCCAGCAGCTTCGGGACAGGTGTTTCGCCCCAGCATTTT.

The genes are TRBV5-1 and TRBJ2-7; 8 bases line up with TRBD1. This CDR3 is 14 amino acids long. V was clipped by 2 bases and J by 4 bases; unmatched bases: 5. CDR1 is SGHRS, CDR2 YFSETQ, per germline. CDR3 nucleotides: TGCGCCAGCAGCTTTTCAGGGGGCGTTTACGAGCAGTACTTC. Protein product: CASSFSGGVYEQYF.

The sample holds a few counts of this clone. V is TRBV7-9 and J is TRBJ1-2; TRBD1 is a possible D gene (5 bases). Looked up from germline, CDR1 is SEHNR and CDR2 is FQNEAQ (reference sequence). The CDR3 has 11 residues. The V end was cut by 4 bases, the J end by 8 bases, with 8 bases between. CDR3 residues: CASSYWDGYTF. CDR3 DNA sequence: TGTGCCAGCAGCTACTGGGACGGCTACACCTTC. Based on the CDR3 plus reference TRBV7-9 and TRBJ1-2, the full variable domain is DTGVSQNPRHKITKRGQNVTFRCDPISEHNRLYWYRQTLGQGPEFLTYFQNEAQLEKSRLLSDRFSAERPKGSFSTLEIQRTEQGDSAMYLCASSYWDGYTFGSGTRLTVV.

The CDR3 sequence: CASSLVKTGELFF. The CDR3 coding sequence is TGTGCCAGCAGCTTAGTAAAAACCGGGGAGCTGTTTTTT. The genes are TRBV11-3 and TRBJ2-2, with D unclear. V was pared by 1 base and J by 5 bases, with 5 bases between. This CDR3 region has 13 residues. Germline V gene sequence: CDR1 SGHNT, CDR2 YENEEA. Variable domain in full (rest from reference TRBV11-3 and TRBJ2-2): EAGVVQSPRYKIIEKKQPVAFWCNPISGHNTLYWYLQNLGQGPELLIRYENEEAVDDSQLPKDRFSAERLKGVDSTLKIQPAELGDSAVYLCASSLVKTGELFFGEGSRLTVL.

Here the CDR3 reads CASSLALGAGLYEQYF. In DNA form, the CDR3 reads TGTGCCAGCAGCTTAGCGCTAGGAGCGGGACTCTACGAGCAGTACTTC. V is TRBV7-8 and J is TRBJ2-7; TRBD2 agrees at 7 bases. Germline V CDR1 and CDR2: SGHVS, FQNEAQ. The ends lost 0 bases at V and 3 bases at J; junction bases unmatched: 8. This CDR3 has 16 residues.

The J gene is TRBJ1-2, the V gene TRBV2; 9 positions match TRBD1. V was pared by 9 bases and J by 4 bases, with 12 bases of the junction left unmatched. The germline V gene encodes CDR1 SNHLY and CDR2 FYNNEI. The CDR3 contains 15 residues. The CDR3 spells CASLPAGTGSYGYTF. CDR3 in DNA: TGTGCCAGTCTACCCGCCGGGACAGGGTCCTATGGCTACACCTTC.

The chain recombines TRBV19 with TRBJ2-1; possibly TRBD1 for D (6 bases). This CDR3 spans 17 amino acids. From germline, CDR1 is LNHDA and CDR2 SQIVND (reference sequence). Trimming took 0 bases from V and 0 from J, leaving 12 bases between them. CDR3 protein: CASSIDQGKSSYNEQFF. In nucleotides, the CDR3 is TGTGCCAGTAGTATAGATCAGGGGAAGAGCTCCTACAATGAGCAGTTCTTC.

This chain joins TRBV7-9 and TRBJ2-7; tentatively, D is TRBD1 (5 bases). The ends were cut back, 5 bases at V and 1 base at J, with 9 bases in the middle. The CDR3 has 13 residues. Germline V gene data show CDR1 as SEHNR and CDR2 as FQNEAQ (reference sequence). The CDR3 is CASSLGASYEQYF. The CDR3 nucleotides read TGTGCCAGCAGCCTAGGGGCTTCCTACGAGCAGTACTTC.

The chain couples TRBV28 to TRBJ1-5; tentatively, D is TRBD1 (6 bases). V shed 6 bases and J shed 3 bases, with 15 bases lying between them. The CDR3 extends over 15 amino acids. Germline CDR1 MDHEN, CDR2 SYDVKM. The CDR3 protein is CASSHREGNNQPQHF. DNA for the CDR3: TGTGCCAGCAGCCACAGGGAAGGAAACAATCAGCCCCAGCATTTT.

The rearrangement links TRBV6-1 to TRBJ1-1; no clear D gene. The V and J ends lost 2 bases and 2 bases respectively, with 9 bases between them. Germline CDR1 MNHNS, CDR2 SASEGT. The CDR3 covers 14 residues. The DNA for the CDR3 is TGTGCCAGCAGTGAATTGATATTCAACACTGAAGCTTTCTTT. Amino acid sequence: CASSELIFNTEAFF.

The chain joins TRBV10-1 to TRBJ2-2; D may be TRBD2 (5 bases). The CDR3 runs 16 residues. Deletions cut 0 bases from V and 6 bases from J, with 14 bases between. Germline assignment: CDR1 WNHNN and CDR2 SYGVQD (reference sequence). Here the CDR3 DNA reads TGCGCCAGCAGTGAGTCTCCGGGGTCTGGGGCCGGGGAGCTGTTTTTT. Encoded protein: CASSESPGSGAGELFF.

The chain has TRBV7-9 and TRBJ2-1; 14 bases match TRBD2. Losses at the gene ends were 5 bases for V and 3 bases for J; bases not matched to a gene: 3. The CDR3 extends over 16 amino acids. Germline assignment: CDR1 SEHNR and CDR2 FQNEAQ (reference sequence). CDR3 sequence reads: CASSEGLAGVYNEQFF. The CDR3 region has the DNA TGTGCCAGCAGCGAGGGACTAGCGGGGGTCTACAATGAGCAGTTCTTC.

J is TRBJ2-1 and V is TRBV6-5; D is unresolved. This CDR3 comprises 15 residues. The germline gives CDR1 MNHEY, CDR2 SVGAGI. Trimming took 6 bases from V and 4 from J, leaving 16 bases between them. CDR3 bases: TGTGCCAGCAGGCCCCTTGCGCATCCATACAATGAGCAGTTCTTC. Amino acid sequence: CASRPLAHPYNEQFF.

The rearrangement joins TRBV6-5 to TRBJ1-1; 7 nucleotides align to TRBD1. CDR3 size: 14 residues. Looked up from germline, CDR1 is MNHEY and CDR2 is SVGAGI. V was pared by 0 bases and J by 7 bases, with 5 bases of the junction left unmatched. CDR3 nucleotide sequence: TGTGCCAGCAGTTACTCAGGGGGCGCGGGTGAAGCTTTCTTT. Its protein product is CASSYSGGAGEAFF.

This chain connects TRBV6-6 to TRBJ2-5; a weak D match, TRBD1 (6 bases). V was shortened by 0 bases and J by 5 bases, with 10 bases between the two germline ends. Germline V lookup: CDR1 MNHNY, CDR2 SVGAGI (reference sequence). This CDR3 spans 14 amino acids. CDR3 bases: TGTGCCAGCAGTTACTCACAGGGCGCGGAGACCCAGTACTTC. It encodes CASSYSQGAETQYF.

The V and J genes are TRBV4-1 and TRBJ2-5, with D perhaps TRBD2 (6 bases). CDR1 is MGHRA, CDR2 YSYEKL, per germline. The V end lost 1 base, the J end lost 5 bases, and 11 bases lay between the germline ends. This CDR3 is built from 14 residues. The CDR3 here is CASSQAEGRETQYF. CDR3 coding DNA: TGCGCCAGCAGCCAAGCGGAGGGCAGGGAGACCCAGTACTTC.

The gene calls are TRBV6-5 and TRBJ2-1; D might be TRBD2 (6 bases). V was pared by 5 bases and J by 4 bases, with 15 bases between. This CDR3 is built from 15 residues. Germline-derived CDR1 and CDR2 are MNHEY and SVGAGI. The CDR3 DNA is TGTGCCAGCAGTCTTACGGGAGTACTTTACAATGAGCAGTTCTTC. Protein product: CASSLTGVLYNEQFF.

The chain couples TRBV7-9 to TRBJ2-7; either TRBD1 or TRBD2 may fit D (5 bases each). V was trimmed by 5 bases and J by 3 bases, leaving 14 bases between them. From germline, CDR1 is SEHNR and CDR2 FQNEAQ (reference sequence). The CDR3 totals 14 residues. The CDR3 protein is CASSQPGPNYEQYF. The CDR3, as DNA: TGTGCCAGCAGCCAACCGGGACCTAACTACGAGCAGTACTTC.